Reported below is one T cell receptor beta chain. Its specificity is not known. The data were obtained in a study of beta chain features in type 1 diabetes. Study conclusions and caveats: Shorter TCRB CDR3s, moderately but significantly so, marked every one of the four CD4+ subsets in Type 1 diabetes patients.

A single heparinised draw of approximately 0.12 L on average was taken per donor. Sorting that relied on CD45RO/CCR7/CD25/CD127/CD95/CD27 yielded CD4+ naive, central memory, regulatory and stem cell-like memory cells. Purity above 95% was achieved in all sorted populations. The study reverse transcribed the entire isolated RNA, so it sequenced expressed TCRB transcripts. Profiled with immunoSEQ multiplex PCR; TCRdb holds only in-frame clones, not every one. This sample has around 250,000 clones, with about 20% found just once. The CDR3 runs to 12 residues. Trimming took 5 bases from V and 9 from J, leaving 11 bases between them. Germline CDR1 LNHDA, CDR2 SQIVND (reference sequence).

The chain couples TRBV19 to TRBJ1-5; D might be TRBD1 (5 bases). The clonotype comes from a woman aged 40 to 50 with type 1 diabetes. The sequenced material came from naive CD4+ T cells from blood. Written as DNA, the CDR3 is TGTGCCAGTAGTGGCCTTCAGGGGCCCCAGCATTTT. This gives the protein CASSGLQGPQHF.